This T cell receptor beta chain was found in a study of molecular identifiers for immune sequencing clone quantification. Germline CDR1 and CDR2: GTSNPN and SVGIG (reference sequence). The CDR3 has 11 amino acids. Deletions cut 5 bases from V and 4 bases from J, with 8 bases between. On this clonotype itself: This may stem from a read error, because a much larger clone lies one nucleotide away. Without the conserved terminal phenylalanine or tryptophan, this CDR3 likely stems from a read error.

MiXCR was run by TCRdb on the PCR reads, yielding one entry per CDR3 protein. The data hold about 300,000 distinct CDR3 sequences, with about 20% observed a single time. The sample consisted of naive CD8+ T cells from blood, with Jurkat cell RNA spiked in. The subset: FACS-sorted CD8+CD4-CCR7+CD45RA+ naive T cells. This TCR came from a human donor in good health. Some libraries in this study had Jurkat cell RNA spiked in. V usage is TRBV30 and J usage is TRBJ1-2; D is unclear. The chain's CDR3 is CAWEDTYGYTS. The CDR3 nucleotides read TGTGCCTGGGAAGACACCTATGGCTACACCTCC.